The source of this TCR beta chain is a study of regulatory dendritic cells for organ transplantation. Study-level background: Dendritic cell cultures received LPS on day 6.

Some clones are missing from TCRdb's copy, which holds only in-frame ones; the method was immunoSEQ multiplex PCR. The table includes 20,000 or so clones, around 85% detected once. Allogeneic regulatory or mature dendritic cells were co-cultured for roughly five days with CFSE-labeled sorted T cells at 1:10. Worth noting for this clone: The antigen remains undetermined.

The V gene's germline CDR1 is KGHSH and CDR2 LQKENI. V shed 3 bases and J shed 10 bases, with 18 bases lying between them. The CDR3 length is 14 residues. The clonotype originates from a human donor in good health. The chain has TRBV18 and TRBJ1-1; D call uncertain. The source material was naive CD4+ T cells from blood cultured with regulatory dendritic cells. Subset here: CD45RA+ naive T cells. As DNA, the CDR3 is TGTGCCAGCTCACCCGATATTTCTTTGGTGGCAGCTTTCTTT. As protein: CASSPDISLVAAFF.